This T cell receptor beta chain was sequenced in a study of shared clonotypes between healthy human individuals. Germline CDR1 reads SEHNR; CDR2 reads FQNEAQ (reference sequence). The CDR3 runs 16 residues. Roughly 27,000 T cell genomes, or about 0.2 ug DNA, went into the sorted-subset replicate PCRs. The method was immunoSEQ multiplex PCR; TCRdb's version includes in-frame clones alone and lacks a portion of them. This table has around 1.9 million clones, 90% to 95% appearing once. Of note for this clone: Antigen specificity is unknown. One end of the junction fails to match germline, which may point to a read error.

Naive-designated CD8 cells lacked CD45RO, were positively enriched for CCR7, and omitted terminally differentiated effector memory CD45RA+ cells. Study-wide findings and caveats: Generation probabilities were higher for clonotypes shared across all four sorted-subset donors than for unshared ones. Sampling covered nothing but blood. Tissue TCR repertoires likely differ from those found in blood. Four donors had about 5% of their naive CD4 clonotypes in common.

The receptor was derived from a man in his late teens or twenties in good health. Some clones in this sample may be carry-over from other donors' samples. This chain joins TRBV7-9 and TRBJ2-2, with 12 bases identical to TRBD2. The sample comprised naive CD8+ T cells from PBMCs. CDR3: CASRLGLAGNTGELFF. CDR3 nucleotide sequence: TGTGCCAGCAGGTTAGGACTAGCGGGAAACACCGGGGAGCTGTTTTTT. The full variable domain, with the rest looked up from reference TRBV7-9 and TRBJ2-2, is DTGVSQNPRHKITKRGQNVTFRCDPISEHNRLYWYRQTLGQGPEFLTYFQNEAQLEKSRLLSDRFSAERPKGSFSTLEIQRTEQGDSAMYLCASRLGLAGNTGELFFGEGSRLTVL.